A single sample is the source of the 22 T cell receptor beta chains below, sequenced in a study of blood T cell repertoires in COVID-19. Sequenced by immunoSEQ multiplex PCR; TCRdb stores in-frame clones only, minus some. This sample has fewer than 250,000 clones, with about 85% found just once. Sequenced material: peripheral blood. The receptors shown here come from a woman older than 75 with COVID-19, enrolled during active disease.

This clone has more than one count but fewer than ten. The CDR3 sequence is CAADGGAHNEQFF. In nucleotides, the CDR3 is TGTGCCGCCGACGGGGGGGCCCACAATGAGCAGTTCTTC. The gene calls are TRBV28 and TRBJ2-1, with 8 bases lining up with TRBD2. The CDR3 runs to 13 residues. CDR1 MDHEN and CDR2 SYDVKM come from the germline V gene. V dropped 11 bases and J dropped 5; count of bases not matched to a gene: 8.

The chain combines TRBV28 with TRBJ1-5; D gene uncertain. The CDR3 totals 14 residues. Per the germline V gene, CDR1 is MDHEN and CDR2 is SYDVKM. The germline V and J ends were trimmed by 7 bases and 3 bases, with 13 bases remaining between them. CDR3 in DNA: TGTGCCAGCAAACTGGGCCAGTTCAATCAGCCCCAGCATTTT. Translating gives CASKLGQFNQPQHF. Filled out from reference TRBV28 and TRBJ1-5, the complete variable domain reads DVKVTQSSRYLVKRTGEKVFLECVQDMDHENMFWYRQDPGLGLRLIYFSYDVKMKEKGDIPEGYSVSREKKERFSLILESASTNQTSMYLCASKLGQFNQPQHFGDGTRLSIL.

The V call is TRBV18, the J call TRBJ1-1; D is possibly TRBD1 (5 bases). The CDR3 is made up of 13 amino acids. The V end was cut by 3 bases, the J end by 5 bases, with 10 bases between. Per germline, CDR1 KGHSH and CDR2 LQKENI. The DNA for the CDR3 is TGTGCCAGCTCACCTATCGGGGGTACTGAAGCTTTCTTT. Protein: CASSPIGGTEAFF.

The genes are TRBV7-2 and TRBJ2-5; D not certain. The ends were cut back, 6 bases at V and 3 bases at J, with 11 bases in the middle. Germline V gives CDR1 SGHTA, CDR2 FQGNSA. This CDR3 has 13 amino acids. CDR3 in amino acids: CASSLGAKETQYF. In DNA, the CDR3 is TGTGCCAGCAGTCTGGGCGCAAAAGAGACCCAGTACTTC.

V is TRBV19 and J is TRBJ2-4; TRBD1 is a possible D gene (6 bases). This CDR3 spans 17 amino acids. CDR1 is LNHDA and CDR2 is SQIVND in the germline V gene (reference sequence). V lost 4 bases and J 3 bases, leaving 19 bases between the germline ends. The CDR3 loop is CASSNPGQGRVKNIQYF. For the CDR3, the DNA is TGTGCCAGTAGTAATCCAGGGCAGGGGCGAGTCAAAAACATTCAGTACTTC.

This chain joins TRBV7-2 and TRBJ1-1; D uncertain. This CDR3 is 12 amino acids long. Trimming removed 5 bases from V and 0 bases from J, with 4 bases in between. Germline V gives CDR1 SGHTA, CDR2 FQGNSA. Written as DNA, the CDR3 is TGTGCCAGCAGCCGTTTGAACACTGAAGCTTTCTTT. As protein: CASSRLNTEAFF.

The chain combines TRBV18 with TRBJ2-7; 8 positions match TRBD1. This CDR3 is built from 12 residues. Germline loops: CDR1 KGHSH, CDR2 LQKENI. Germline trimming cut 5 bases from V and 6 bases from J; bases unmatched to any gene: 3. The CDR3 here is CASSDRGSEQYV. DNA for the CDR3: TGTGCCAGCTCAGACAGGGGTTCCGAGCAGTACGTC.

The chain has TRBV18 and TRBJ2-1, with TRBD2 matching over 9 bases. The trim removed 3 bases at V and 6 bases at J, leaving 6 bases unmatched. The CDR3 sequence is 15 residues long. Germline CDR1 and CDR2: KGHSH and LQKENI. CDR3 loop: CASSPPGLAANEQFF. DNA for the CDR3: TGTGCCAGCTCACCGCCGGGACTAGCTGCCAATGAGCAGTTCTTC.

The rearrangement uses TRBV5-1 and TRBJ2-1, with 14 nucleotides matching TRBD2. The germline V gene encodes CDR1 SGHRS and CDR2 YFSETQ. This CDR3 region has 16 residues. With 4 bases clipped from V and 7 bases from J, the junction kept 7 bases outside the gene matches. CDR3 protein: CASSAGLAGGINEQFF. The DNA of the CDR3 is TGCGCCAGCAGCGCCGGACTAGCGGGGGGCATAAATGAGCAGTTCTTC.

The rearrangement links TRBV7-8 to TRBJ1-5; D remains ambiguous. The CDR3 is 16 amino acids. Germline CDR1 reads SGHVS; CDR2 reads FQNEAQ. The V end lost 2 bases, the J end lost 0 bases, and 11 bases lay between the germline ends. The CDR3 loop reads CASSLWAADSNQPQHF. CDR3 nucleotides: TGTGCCAGCAGCTTATGGGCAGCGGATAGCAATCAGCCCCAGCATTTT.

J is TRBJ2-5 and V is TRBV28, with D perhaps matching TRBD1 (6 bases). The V gene's germline CDR1 is MDHEN and CDR2 SYDVKM. With 6 bases removed from V and 5 bases from J, the gap between germline ends came to 13 bases. This CDR3 is 13 amino acids long. CDR3 in DNA: TGTGCCAGCAGGTCACAGGGTAGGGAGACCCAGTACTTC. Protein product: CASRSQGRETQYF.

The V and J genes are TRBV5-1 and TRBJ2-1, with D unresolved. The CDR3 sequence is 15 residues long. V was cut by 0 bases and J by 4 bases, with 11 bases left in between. Per the germline V gene, CDR1 is SGHRS and CDR2 is YFSETQ. The CDR3 region has the DNA TGCGCCAGCAGCTTGGTGCCCGGGTCGTACAATGAGCAGTTCTTC. Its protein is CASSLVPGSYNEQFF.

This clone has just one count. The chain uses TRBV6-5 and TRBJ1-2; D might be TRBD1 (5 bases). V lost 4 bases, J lost 4 bases, and 16 bases lay in between. This CDR3 region has 15 residues. Germline CDR1 and CDR2: MNHEY and SVGAGI. The CDR3 loop is CASSSRERGIYGYTF. The CDR3 bases are TGTGCCAGCAGTTCCCGGGAGAGGGGTATCTATGGCTACACCTTC.

V gene TRBV4-2 combines with J gene TRBJ1-3, with D unresolved. The CDR3 spans 16 residues. Germline lookup yields CDR1 LGHNA and CDR2 YNFKEQ. V gave up 0 bases and J gave up 2 bases, with 11 bases separating them. This CDR3 reads CASSQDRWAPGNTIYF. In DNA, the CDR3 is TGTGCCAGCAGCCAAGATCGATGGGCTCCTGGAAACACCATATATTTT.

The rearrangement uses TRBV3-1 (or the pseudogene TRBV3-2) and TRBJ1-2, with TRBD1 matching over 7 bases. CDR1 and CDR2 from the germline V gene are LGHDT and YNNKEL (reference sequence). Trimming at V came to 2 bases and at J to 8 bases, leaving 14 bases not matched to a gene. CDR3 length: 16 amino acids. The CDR3 DNA is TGTGCCAGCAGCCAACGACAGGGATCTGGTAACTGGGGCTACACCTTC. As protein: CASSQRQGSGNWGYTF.

The rearrangement uses TRBV6-5 and TRBJ1-5; D perhaps matches TRBD1 (6 bases). CDR3 size: 14 residues. Germline-derived CDR1 and CDR2 are MNHEY and SVGAGI. V was pared by 7 bases and J by 0 bases, with 10 bases between. CDR3 nucleotide sequence: TGTGCCAGCAAGACAGGTTATAGCAATCAGCCCCAGCATTTT. Protein sequence: CASKTGYSNQPQHF.

The genes are TRBV3-1 (or the pseudogene TRBV3-2) and TRBJ1-6; D is undetermined. Germline lookup yields CDR1 LGHDT and CDR2 YNNKEL (reference sequence). Trimming took off 0 bases at V and 10 bases at J, with 10 bases between the two ends. The CDR3 totals 14 residues. The CDR3 region has the DNA TGTGCCAGCAGCCAAGAATCAGAACTATCACCCCTCCACTTT. Translation gives CASSQESELSPLHF.

The chain joins TRBV5-1 to TRBJ2-1, with D maybe TRBD1 (5 bases). Trimming took 0 bases from V and 0 from J, leaving 7 bases between them. The CDR3 consists of 15 residues. Germline CDR1 reads SGHRS; CDR2 reads YFSETQ. CDR3 protein: CASSLVDNSYNEQFF. The DNA of the CDR3 is TGCGCCAGCAGCTTGGTGGACAACTCCTACAATGAGCAGTTCTTC.

This clone was picked up one time. The chain recombines TRBV28 with TRBJ2-3; the D is unclear. V dropped 3 bases and J dropped 0 bases, with 4 bases sitting between them. This CDR3 has 13 residues. In germline, CDR1 is MDHEN, CDR2 SYDVKM. CDR3 in amino acids: CASSFLSTDTQYF. CDR3 DNA: TGTGCCAGCAGTTTTCTTAGCACAGATACGCAGTATTTT.

This chain links TRBV10-3 with TRBJ2-3; D may be TRBD2 (7 bases). The CDR3 has 13 residues. V gave up 11 bases and J gave up 2 bases, with 14 bases separating them. The germline V gene encodes CDR1 ENHRY and CDR2 SYGVKD. The CDR3 region is CACSGGPTDTQYF. CDR3 nucleotides: TGTGCCTGCTCCGGGGGGCCCACAGATACGCAGTATTTT.

This chain joins TRBV29-1 and TRBJ1-2, with D perhaps matching TRBD1 (5 bases). This CDR3 spans 12 amino acids. V was clipped by 6 bases and J by 2 bases, with 10 bases between them. CDR1 is SQVTM and CDR2 is ANQGSEA in the germline V gene. The DNA of the CDR3 is TGCAGCGTCCGAGGACAAAACTATGGCTACACCTTC. This translates into CSVRGQNYGYTF.

V and J are TRBV7-2 and TRBJ1-5; unclear D gene. CDR3 size: 14 residues. V lost 2 bases and J lost 7, with 12 bases in between. Germline CDR1 and CDR2: SGHTA and FQGNSA. The CDR3 nucleotides read TGTGCCAGCAGCTTATCGACTAAGCTGCAGCCCCAGCATTTT. This sequence encodes CASSLSTKLQPQHF.